A single sample is the source of the 21 T cell receptor beta chains below, sequenced in a study of CD8 T cells in ankylosing spondylitis. Study-wide findings and caveats: Within ankylosing spondylitis blood, a TCR beta motif made up of roughly eight highly homologous variants appeared to be characteristic.

These receptors' antigens are unknown. MiXCR was run by TCRdb on the 5' RACE reads, yielding one entry per CDR3 protein. The sample carries roughly 440,000 distinct CDR3 sequences, 15% to 20% recorded once. Sequencing was performed on blood, either unsorted or a sorted T cell fraction (not recorded which). The receptors were sampled from a male donor with ankylosing spondylitis.

The V gene is TRBV7-2, the J gene TRBJ2-1, with D perhaps TRBD1 (6 bases). V gave up 0 bases and J gave up 2 bases, with 14 bases separating them. Germline CDR1 is SGHTA and CDR2 is FQGNSA. This CDR3 is built from 17 residues. Here the CDR3 reads CASSLARTALTYNEQFF. CDR3 nucleotide sequence: TGTGCCAGCAGCTTAGCCAGGACAGCGCTGACCTACAATGAGCAGTTCTTC.

This clonotype showed up many times. The chain links TRBV12-3 or TRBV12-4 to TRBJ2-2; 9 bases fit TRBD2. J gave up 5 bases and V 7 bases, and 8 bases lay outside the gene matches. CDR3 size: 15 residues. CDR3 sequence (DNA): TGTGCCAGCAACAATTTCCTAGCGGGAACCGGGGAGCTGTTTTTT. Translating gives CASNNFLAGTGELFF.

V is TRBV20-1 and J is TRBJ1-1, with D perhaps TRBD1 (6 bases). This CDR3 comprises 13 residues. V was pared by 7 bases and J by 5 bases, with 17 bases between. Germline values: CDR1 DFQATT, CDR2 SNEGSKA (reference sequence). The CDR3 sequence: CSERGVGRTEAFF. The DNA of the CDR3 is TGCAGTGAAAGGGGGGTGGGTCGGACTGAAGCTTTCTTT.

Only a few counts were recorded for this clonotype. The genes are TRBV6-1 and TRBJ1-2; D might be TRBD1 (6 bases). Germline CDR1 MNHNS, CDR2 SASEGT. The V end was cut by 10 bases, the J end by 5 bases, with 23 bases between. This CDR3 contains 15 residues. The CDR3 coding sequence is TGTGCCACCCAACCCGGGGGGCTCAAGGGGTATGGCTACACCTTC. Protein sequence: CATQPGGLKGYGYTF.

This clonotype was seen just once. V usage is TRBV20-1 and J usage is TRBJ2-3; 9 bases agree with TRBD2. V dropped 4 bases and J dropped 4; count of bases not matched to a gene: 12. This CDR3 region has 16 residues. Germline-derived CDR1 and CDR2 are DFQATT and SNEGSKA (reference sequence). The CDR3 here is CSATGGAGGPADTQYF. CDR3 nucleotides: TGCAGTGCTACCGGCGGGGCGGGAGGGCCAGCAGATACGCAGTATTTT.

This clonotype occurred a few times. The chain couples TRBV20-1 to TRBJ2-7; weak D call: TRBD2 (6 bases). Trimming left V 7 bases short and J 1 base short, with 14 bases between. CDR3 size: 13 residues. In germline, CDR1 is DFQATT, CDR2 SNEGSKA (reference sequence). CDR3 coding DNA: TGCAGTGGCCGCCAGGCGGGGTCCTACGAGCAGTACTTC. Encoded protein: CSGRQAGSYEQYF.

This clonotype turned up a few times. The chain joins TRBV20-1 to TRBJ2-7; no reliable D call. Trimming removed 3 bases from V and 0 bases from J, with 15 bases in between. Germline CDR1 DFQATT, CDR2 SNEGSKA (reference sequence). The CDR3 has 15 amino acids. CDR3 in DNA: TGCAGTGCTAGCCCCCACCAGGCTACCTCCTACGAGCAGTACTTC. Translated: CSASPHQATSYEQYF.

In this sample, this clonotype turned up many times. The CDR3 reads CASSQDLAGGTDTQYF. The CDR3 DNA sequence: TGCGCCAGCAGCCAAGATCTAGCGGGAGGGACAGATACGCAGTATTTT. The chain joins TRBV4-3 to TRBJ2-3, with TRBD2 matching over 12 bases. V lost 0 bases, J lost 3 bases, and 1 base stayed unmatched. Germline CDR1 is LGHNA and CDR2 is YSLEER. The CDR3 extends over 16 amino acids.

This clonotype was picked up many times. This rearrangement joins TRBV29-1 to TRBJ2-7, with 11 nucleotides matching TRBD1. The CDR3 sequence is 16 residues long. CDR1 is SQVTM, CDR2 ANQGSEA, per germline. Losses at the gene ends were 2 bases for V and 2 bases for J; bases not matched to a gene: 8. CDR3 bases: TGCAGCGTTGAATCTTGGGGGACAGGGGGAACCTACGAGCAGTACTTC. Translating gives CSVESWGTGGTYEQYF.

J is TRBJ2-7 and V is TRBV2; no clear D. The CDR3 has 13 residues. The V and J ends lost 6 bases and 2 bases respectively, with 11 bases between them. Germline V lookup: CDR1 SNHLY, CDR2 FYNNEI. In DNA, the CDR3 is TGTGCCAGCAGCCAGACACAAACCTACGAGCAGTACTTC. It specifies CASSQTQTYEQYF.

The chain employs TRBV20-1 and TRBJ1-2; D is possibly TRBD1 (6 bases). V was cut by 6 bases and J by 6 bases, with 20 bases left in between. CDR3 size: 14 residues. Per germline, CDR1 DFQATT and CDR2 SNEGSKA (reference sequence). The CDR3 here is CSAPTQGGVNGYTF. The CDR3 DNA follows: TGCAGTGCCCCTACACAGGGTGGGGTAAATGGCTACACCTTC.

This clonotype was picked up a small number of times. This rearrangement joins TRBV5-6 to TRBJ1-5; 9 bases fit TRBD1. The CDR3 extends over 19 amino acids. Trimming took 0 bases from V and 6 from J; bases not matched to a gene: 16. The germline V gene has CDR1 SGHDT and CDR2 YYEEEE. CDR3 sequence (DNA): TGTGCCAGCAGCTTGGGGCACAGGGGGCTGCCCGGCGGGGGTCAGCCCCAGCATTTT. Amino acid sequence: CASSLGHRGLPGGGQPQHF.

In DNA, the CDR3 is TGTGCCAGCAGCTCCGGGACAGGGAGCACAGATACGCAGTATTTT. Translating it yields CASSSGTGSTDTQYF. The chain carries TRBV7-9 and TRBJ2-3; 9 nucleotides match TRBD1. V was clipped by 4 bases and J by 0 bases; unmatched bases: 2. This CDR3 contains 15 residues. The V gene's germline CDR1 is SEHNR and CDR2 FQNEAQ (reference sequence).

This sequence joins TRBV7-2 and TRBJ1-2, with a weak D call TRBD1 (5 bases). Germline-derived CDR1 and CDR2 are SGHTA and FQGNSA. This CDR3 is 14 amino acids long. The V end was cut by 1 base, the J end by 8 bases, with 14 bases between. In DNA form, the CDR3 reads TGTGCCAGCAGCTTAGGCGGGGCGGTCAGGGGCTACACCTTC. It yields the protein CASSLGGAVRGYTF. The variable domain in full, completed from reference TRBV7-2 and TRBJ1-2, reads GAGVSQSPSNKVTEKGKDVELRCDPISGHTALYWYRQSLGQGLEFLIYFQGNSAPDKSGLPSDRFSAERTGGSVSTLTIQRTQQEDSAVYLCASSLGGAVRGYTFGSGTRLTVV.

This clonotype was seen a handful of times. The chain uses TRBV27 and TRBJ1-1; D is unclear. The germline V gene encodes CDR1 MNHEY and CDR2 SMNVEV (reference sequence). V gave up 0 bases and J gave up 11 bases, with 13 bases separating them. This CDR3 comprises 13 residues. The CDR3 is CASSLSRESRAFF. DNA for the CDR3: TGTGCCAGCAGTTTATCTAGGGAGTCAAGGGCTTTCTTT.

This clonotype was found a few times. A read error may produce the germline difference seen at one junction end. V is TRBV6-1 and J is TRBJ1-2; D not resolved. This CDR3 has 15 residues. Germline CDR1 is MNHNS and CDR2 is SASEGT. CDR3 residues: CASRQASMAGHHLYF. The CDR3 DNA follows: TGTGCCAGCAGGCAGGCGAGTATGGCAGGTCATCACCTTTACTTC.

The V gene is TRBV4-1, the J gene TRBJ1-2; 7 bases map to TRBD1. CDR3 length: 12 residues. The germline V gene encodes CDR1 MGHRA and CDR2 YSYEKL. The V gene end was trimmed by 5 bases and the J gene end by 9 bases; junction bases not matched to a gene: 6. Written as DNA, the CDR3 is TGCGCCAGCAGCGGGACAGTAGGACGCTACACCTTC. Its translation: CASSGTVGRYTF.

In its sample, this clonotype was seen a few times. V and J are TRBV4-1 and TRBJ2-2, with 7 bases fitting TRBD2. This CDR3 comprises 15 residues. The junction had 4 bases not matched to a gene; V was cut back by 0 bases and J by 6 bases. The germline V gene encodes CDR1 MGHRA and CDR2 YSYEKL. The CDR3 loop is CASSQETGGAGELFF. In DNA, the CDR3 is TGCGCCAGCAGCCAAGAGACGGGGGGTGCCGGGGAGCTGTTTTTT.

The chain has TRBV20-1 and TRBJ1-4; 8 bases fit TRBD1. Germline CDR1 and CDR2: DFQATT and SNEGSKA (reference sequence). This CDR3 comprises 15 residues. V lost 0 bases to trimming and J lost 8 bases; unmatched junction nucleotides: 8. The chain's CDR3 is CSARDYGQGREKLFF. The DNA of the CDR3 is TGCAGTGCTAGAGATTATGGACAGGGTAGGGAAAAACTGTTTTTT.

The V gene is TRBV7-9, the J gene TRBJ2-4; D remains ambiguous. This CDR3 contains 15 residues. V lost 3 bases to trimming and J lost 10 bases, with 19 bases between them. Germline V gives CDR1 SEHNR, CDR2 FQNEAQ (reference sequence). For the CDR3, the DNA is TGTGCCAGCAGCTTTACGTCGGTGACAAGTGGGATTCAGTACTTC. It is translated as CASSFTSVTSGIQYF. Based on the CDR3 plus reference TRBV7-9 and TRBJ2-4, the full variable domain is DTGVSQNPRHKITKRGQNVTFRCDPISEHNRLYWYRQTLGQGPEFLTYFQNEAQLEKSRLLSDRFSAERPKGSFSTLEIQRTEQGDSAMYLCASSFTSVTSGIQYFGAGTRLSVL.

There are a few counts of this clonotype. The chain couples TRBV4-1 to TRBJ2-5; TRBD2 might be the D (5 bases). The CDR3 totals 14 residues. The ends were cut back, 1 base at V and 3 bases at J, with 9 bases in the middle. The germline CDR1 and CDR2 sequences are MGHRA and YSYEKL. CDR3 DNA: TGCGCCAGCAGCCAAGGGCTAGCTAAAGAGACCCAGTACTTC. Amino acids: CASSQGLAKETQYF.